The next 21 T cell receptor beta chains were all read from a single sample in a study of T cells after posttransplantation cyclophosphamide. Sampled 1 year posttransplant, controls received myeloablative marrow transplants, methotrexate and a calcineurin inhibitor. The data were produced by immunoSEQ multiplex PCR, yet TCRdb's version contains in-frame clones alone and is incomplete. The table has 9,000 to 15,000 clones, around 81% seen once. The sample here was PBMCs, taken 367 days after allogeneic stem cell transplant with calcineurin inhibitor and methotrexate. The receptors were sampled from a male patient aged 25 to 39 who received an allogeneic stem cell transplant from an unrelated donor, was CMV-positive, and had acute GVHD only. Some T cells may be provided by the graft donor.

This chain uses TRBV11-2 with TRBJ1-2; 9 nucleotides agree with TRBD1. The germline V gene encodes CDR1 SGHAT and CDR2 FQNNGV. The CDR3 spans 15 residues. The V and J ends lost 3 bases and 8 bases, in that order; junction bases with no gene match: 10. Here the CDR3 DNA reads TGTGCCAGCAGCTTCCGGACAGGGGCGACTCCCGGCTACACCTTC. Amino acids: CASSFRTGATPGYTF.

The chain combines TRBV18 with TRBJ2-7; TRBD2 matches at 7 bases. The CDR3 spans 13 residues. Germline-derived CDR1 and CDR2 are KGHSH and LQKENI. V was pared by 2 bases and J by 5 bases, with 3 bases of the junction left unmatched. CDR3 coding DNA: TGTGCCAGCTCACCAGGGGGAGGGAACGAGCAGTACTTC. Encoded protein: CASSPGGGNEQYF.

The V call is TRBV18, the J call TRBJ1-2, with TRBD1 matching over 10 bases. CDR3 length equals 17 residues. J lost 6 bases, V lost 4 bases, and 14 bases had no gene match. CDR1 is KGHSH and CDR2 is LQKENI in the germline V gene. The CDR3 region has the DNA TGTGCCAGCTCACTTGTCACGGGACAGGGGACGTTCGATGGCTACACCTTC. Amino acid sequence: CASSLVTGQGTFDGYTF.

This clone has just a few counts. V gene TRBV6-6 combines with J gene TRBJ2-6; D is unresolved. CDR1 is MNHNY, CDR2 SVGAGI, per germline (reference sequence). The ends were cut back, 0 bases at V and 0 bases at J, with 6 bases in the middle. This CDR3 region has 16 residues. CDR3 in amino acids: CASSYSPSSGANVLTF. CDR3 nucleotides: TGTGCCAGCAGTTACTCGCCCAGCTCTGGGGCCAACGTCCTGACTTTC.

This rearrangement joins TRBV27 to TRBJ2-3; the D gene is possibly TRBD1 (5 bases). V shed 1 base and J shed 0 bases, with 8 bases lying between them. This CDR3 spans 15 amino acids. Germline V lookup: CDR1 MNHEY, CDR2 SMNVEV (reference sequence). The CDR3 reads CASSLYYRSTDTQYF. As DNA, the CDR3 is TGTGCCAGCAGTTTATACTACAGGAGCACAGATACGCAGTATTTT.

The chain uses TRBV18 and TRBJ2-2; a weak D match, TRBD2 (6 bases). The CDR3 is 16 amino acids. Trimming pared 3 bases from V and 5 bases from J, leaving 16 bases between. CDR1 KGHSH and CDR2 LQKENI come from the germline V gene. The CDR3 DNA is TGTGCCAGCTCACCCCGCGACCTAGCGTCGACCGGGGAGCTGTTTTTT. Translated, it gives CASSPRDLASTGELFF.

The J gene is TRBJ1-2, the V gene TRBV9; no firm D call. The V end lost 1 base, the J end lost 2 bases, and 12 bases lay between the germline ends. Germline V lookup: CDR1 SGDLS, CDR2 YYNGEE. The length of the CDR3 is 15 residues. The CDR3 sequence is CASSVFEHTNYGYTF. For the CDR3, the DNA is TGTGCCAGCAGCGTATTTGAACATACCAACTATGGCTACACCTTC. Looking up the rest from reference TRBV9 and TRBJ1-2 gives the full variable domain: DSGVTQTPKHLITATGQRVTLRCSPRSGDLSVYWYQQSLDQGLQFLIQYYNGEERAKGNILERFSAQQFPDLHSELNLSSLELGDSALYFCASSVFEHTNYGYTFGSGTRLTVV.

This clone has just a few counts. J is TRBJ2-3 and V is TRBV27, with 7 bases aligning to TRBD2. V trimming: 1 base; J trimming: 2 bases; junction bases outside the gene matches: 12. Germline CDR1 and CDR2: MNHEY and SMNVEV (reference sequence). CDR3 length: 18 amino acids. The CDR3: CASSLLLRASGNTDTQYF. The CDR3 DNA reads TGTGCCAGCAGTTTATTGCTGCGGGCTAGCGGAAACACAGATACGCAGTATTTT.

The V and J genes are TRBV18 and TRBJ2-7; TRBD2 matches at 15 bases. Germline lookup yields CDR1 KGHSH and CDR2 LQKENI. This CDR3 spans 18 amino acids. Trimming cost V 3 bases and J 6 bases; bases outside gene matches: 12. CDR3 residues: CASSPGLAGGSTGSEQYF. CDR3 nucleotides: TGTGCCAGCTCACCGGGACTAGCGGGGGGCTCTACGGGGAGCGAGCAGTACTTC. Using reference TRBV18 and TRBJ2-7 for the parts outside the CDR3, the full variable domain is NAGVMQNPRHLVRRRGQEARLRCSPMKGHSHVYWYRQLPEEGLKFMVYLQKENIIDESGMPKERFSAEFPKEGPSILRIQQVVRGDSAAYFCASSPGLAGGSTGSEQYFGPGTRLTVT.

This chain joins TRBV5-1 and TRBJ1-1, with TRBD1 identical over 7 bases. Germline V lookup: CDR1 SGHRS, CDR2 YFSETQ. After removal of 0 bases from V and 5 bases from J, the junction contained 10 bases not matched to a gene. This CDR3 has 16 residues. CDR3 loop: CASSLVGTASMTEAFF. Written as DNA, the CDR3 is TGCGCCAGCAGCTTGGTCGGGACAGCCTCTATGACTGAAGCTTTCTTT.

This chain joins TRBV7-9 and TRBJ2-5, with a weak D call TRBD2 (6 bases). The last part of the DNA fits TRBJ2-7 better; the J call may be wrong. Germline-derived CDR1 and CDR2 are SEHNR and FQNEAQ (reference sequence). This CDR3 comprises 13 residues. CDR3 sequence: CASSLLGRYEQYF. The CDR3 DNA reads TGTGCCAGCAGCTTACTGGGGAGGTACGAGCAGTACTTC.

This chain uses TRBV11-3 with TRBJ2-4; 7 bases agree with TRBD2. V gave up 7 bases and J gave up 2 bases; unmatched junction bases: 8. This CDR3 is 15 amino acids long. In germline, CDR1 is SGHNT, CDR2 YENEEA. The DNA of the CDR3 is TGTGCCAGCACCACTGAGGGAGGGACCAAAAACATTCAGTACTTC. Amino acids: CASTTEGGTKNIQYF.

In the case of this clone: Because it lacks the conserved phenylalanine or tryptophan at the end, this CDR3 is likely a read error. Because the CDR3's place on the DNA is in doubt, the DNA is left out and the CDR3 is given as listed by TCRdb. This sequence joins TRBV9 and TRBJ2-3; TRBD2, the table's D call, lacks a check against the DNA. The CDR3 region is 15 residues in length, termini included. Germline V gene sequence: CDR1 SGDLS, CDR2 YYNGEE. CDR3 in amino acids: CASSPGGGSGESGDV.

The chain is built from TRBV6-1 and TRBJ2-7; TRBD2 matches at 7 bases. This CDR3 comprises 16 residues. The junction had 7 bases not matched to a gene; V was cut back by 2 bases and J by 0 bases. Germline V gene sequence: CDR1 MNHNS, CDR2 SASEGT. The CDR3 sequence is CASSEWPSGNSYEQYF. CDR3 nucleotide sequence: TGTGCCAGCAGTGAATGGCCTAGCGGTAACTCCTACGAGCAGTACTTC.

The genes are TRBV11-3 and TRBJ2-7; D ambiguous. In germline, CDR1 is SGHNT, CDR2 YENEEA. This CDR3 is 13 amino acids long. V gave up 1 base and J gave up 4 bases, with 8 bases separating them. The CDR3: CASSLGLEYEQYF. The CDR3 region has the DNA TGTGCCAGCAGCTTAGGGCTAGAGTACGAGCAGTACTTC. Based on the CDR3 plus reference TRBV11-3 and TRBJ2-7, the full variable domain is EAGVVQSPRYKIIEKKQPVAFWCNPISGHNTLYWYLQNLGQGPELLIRYENEEAVDDSQLPKDRFSAERLKGVDSTLKIQPAELGDSAVYLCASSLGLEYEQYFGPGTRLTVT.

The chain uses TRBV30 and TRBJ1-6; 9 nucleotides line up with TRBD1. V trimming: 6 bases; J trimming: 0 bases; junction bases outside the gene matches: 3. The CDR3 totals 15 residues. Germline assignment: CDR1 GTSNPN and CDR2 SVGIG (reference sequence). The CDR3 DNA sequence: TGTGCCTGTGGACAGGGGAGCTCCTATAATTCACCCCTCCACTTT. This gives the protein CACGQGSSYNSPLHF.

CDR3 amino acids: CAWSLAAGADTQYF. Written as DNA, the CDR3 is TGTGCCTGGAGTTTGGCCGCGGGTGCAGATACGCAGTATTTT. The rearrangement uses TRBV30 and TRBJ2-3; a possible D gene is TRBD2 (5 bases). Deletions cut 2 bases from V and 4 bases from J, with 13 bases between. In germline, CDR1 is GTSNPN, CDR2 SVGIG (reference sequence). The CDR3 is made up of 14 amino acids.

The chain recombines TRBV5-4 with TRBJ1-6, with 8 bases that match TRBD1. The ends lost 4 bases at V and 5 bases at J; junction bases unmatched: 5. This CDR3 region has 15 residues. Per the germline V gene, CDR1 is SGHNT and CDR2 is YYREEE (reference sequence). The CDR3 coding sequence is TGTGCCAGCAGCCTCGGACAGGGAGATAATTCACCCCTCCACTTT. This translates into CASSLGQGDNSPLHF.

This clone showed up just once. J is TRBJ2-7 and V is TRBV29-1; D may be TRBD2 (6 bases). Per the germline V gene, CDR1 is SQVTM and CDR2 is ANQGSEA. This CDR3 is built from 11 residues. V was cut by 7 bases and J by 7 bases, with 14 bases left in between. The CDR3 bases are TGCAGCGGCGGGTGGGGGAGGGAGCAGTACTTC. This codes for CSGGWGREQYF.

For the CDR3, the DNA is TGTGCCAGCAGTTTAATTCGGGACAGGGATCAGCCCCAGCATTTT. This codes for CASSLIRDRDQPQHF. The chain uses TRBV27 and TRBJ1-5; 9 bases map to TRBD1. The CDR3 runs 15 residues. Trimming removed 2 bases from V and 5 bases from J; junction bases left unmatched: 4. Germline CDR1 MNHEY, CDR2 SMNVEV (reference sequence).

This clone was detected a few times. The junction does not match germline at one end; this may be a read error. This chain links TRBV7-7 with TRBJ1-5, with 7 bases matching TRBD1. This CDR3 has 14 amino acids. The V gene's germline CDR1 is SSHAT and CDR2 FNYEAQ (reference sequence). The CDR3 here is CASSVTGLDQPQHF. In DNA form, the CDR3 reads TGTGCTAGCAGCGTGACAGGGCTTGATCAGCCCCAGCATTTT.